This note documents a single T cell receptor (beta chain) sequence. The entry originates in a study of shared clonotypes between healthy human individuals. Cells designated naive CD8 were CD45RO-negative and were positively selected for CCR7, with terminally differentiated effector memory CD45RA+ cells excluded. Donors included only healthy HIV-negative adults lacking recent acute infections or vaccinations. The CDR3 is made up of 14 amino acids. Per germline, CDR1 MDHEN and CDR2 SYDVKM. Trimming stripped 4 bases from V and 9 bases from J, with 15 bases between. Libraries were prepared by immunoSEQ multiplex PCR; TCRdb keeps only in-frame clonotypes and omits some of them. Of fewer than 700,000 clones in the sample, approximately 96% were seen once.

The rearrangement uses TRBV28 and TRBJ1-4; the D gene is possibly TRBD1 (6 bases). The sample taken for sequencing was naive CD8+ T cells sorted from blood. The source of this sequence is a woman aged 25 to 39 in good health. In DNA, the CDR3 is TGTGCCAGCAGTTGGGACGGGGGCCCCCAAAAACTGTTTTTT. Translating it yields CASSWDGGPQKLFF.